Included here is one T cell receptor beta chain sequence, with context. This sample is part of a study of control samples from healthy donors and cancer patients. In germline, CDR1 is SGHDN, CDR2 FVKESK. Trimming cost V 7 bases and J 3 bases; bases outside gene matches: 3. The CDR3 is 13 residues long. Measured with immunoSEQ multiplex PCR; TCRdb has only the in-frame clones, and not every one. The sample gives under 300,000 clones, over 70% of which show up once; less than 15% is in the top ten. This sequence was found in an older woman with lung cancer. The chain uses TRBV14 and TRBJ2-3, with 8 bases identical to TRBD2. The sample taken for sequencing was PBMCs. The chain's CDR3 is CASKRGGTDTQYF. CDR3 nucleotides: TGTGCCAGCAAACGGGGGGGAACAGATACGCAGTATTTT. Supplemented by reference TRBV14 and TRBJ2-3, the full variable domain reads EAGVTQFPSHSVIEKGQTVTLRCDPISGHDNLYWYRRVMGKEIKFLLHFVKESKQDESGMPNNRFLAERTGGTYSTLKVQPAELEDSGVYFCASKRGGTDTQYFGPGTRLTVL.